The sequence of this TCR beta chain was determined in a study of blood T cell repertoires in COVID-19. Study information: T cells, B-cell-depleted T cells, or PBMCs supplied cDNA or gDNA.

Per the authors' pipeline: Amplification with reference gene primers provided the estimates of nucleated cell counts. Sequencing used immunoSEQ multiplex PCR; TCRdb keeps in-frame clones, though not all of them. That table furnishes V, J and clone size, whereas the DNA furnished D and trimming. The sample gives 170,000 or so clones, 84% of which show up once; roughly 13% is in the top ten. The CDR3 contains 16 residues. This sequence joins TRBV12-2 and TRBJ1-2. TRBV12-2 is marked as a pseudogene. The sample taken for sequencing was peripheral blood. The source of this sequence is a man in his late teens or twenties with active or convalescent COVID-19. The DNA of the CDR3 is TGTGCAAGTCGCTCACCCACATGGCCCCGGGGCTATGGCTACACCTTC. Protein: CASRSPTWPRGYGYTF.